This T cell receptor (beta chain) was identified in a study of blood T cell repertoires in COVID-19. Study as a whole: The study drew acute and convalescent COVID-19 samples from the United States, Italy and Spain. From T cells, B-cell-depleted T cells, or PBMCs came the material, which was cDNA or gDNA.

Authors' analysis steps: Reference gene primer amplification gave nucleated cell count estimates. Sequenced by immunoSEQ multiplex PCR; TCRdb stores in-frame clones only, minus some. D and trimming were read from the DNA, whereas the V and J calls and clone size are those reported in that table. The sample yields 90,000 to 130,000 clones, 80% to 90% seen once. The specimen sequenced was peripheral blood. The sequence derives from a woman aged 60-75 years with acute or convalescent COVID-19.

CDR3: CASSRGTGNQPQHF. Written as DNA, the CDR3 is TGCGCCAGCTCGCGAGGGACAGGGAATCAGCCCCAGCATTTT. The chain recombines TRBV4-1 with TRBJ1-5; TRBD1 aligns across 9 bases. The CDR3 runs to 14 residues. Germline V gene data show CDR1 as MGHRA and CDR2 as YSYEKL. The V gene end was trimmed by 8 bases and the J gene end by 4 bases; junction bases not matched to a gene: 6.